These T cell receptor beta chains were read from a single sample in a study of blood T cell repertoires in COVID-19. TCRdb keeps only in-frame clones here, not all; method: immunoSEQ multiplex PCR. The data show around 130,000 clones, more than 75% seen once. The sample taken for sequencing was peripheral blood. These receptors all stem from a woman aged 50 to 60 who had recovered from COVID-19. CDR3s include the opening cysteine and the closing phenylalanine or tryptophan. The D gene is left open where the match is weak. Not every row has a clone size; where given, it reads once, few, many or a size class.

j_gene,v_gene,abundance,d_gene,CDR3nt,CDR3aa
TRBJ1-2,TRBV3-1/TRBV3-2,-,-,TGTGCCAGCAGCCGAAGGGAGGGGAATGGCTACACCTTC,CASSRREGNGYTF
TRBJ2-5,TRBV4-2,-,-,TGTGCCAGCAGCCTACAGGGAAGCCAAGAGACCCAGTACTTC,CASSLQGSQETQYF
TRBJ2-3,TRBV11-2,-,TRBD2,TGTGCCAGCAGCTCCCGGCTAGCGGGGGGAAACACAGATACGCAGTATTTT,CASSSRLAGGNTDTQYF
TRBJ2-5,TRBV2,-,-,TGTGCCAGCAAGACTAGTGGGGAGACCCAGTACTTC,CASKTSGETQYF
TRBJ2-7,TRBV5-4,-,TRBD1,TGTGCCAGCAGCCGAACAGGGGACAAGGAAGAGCAGTACTTC,CASSRTGDKEEQYF
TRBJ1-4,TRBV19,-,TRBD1,TGTGCCAGTAGTATATACAGGGGGTCTGGAAAACTGTTTTTT,CASSIYRGSGKLFF
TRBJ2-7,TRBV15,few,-,TGTGCCACCAGCAGAGATCAGGCCAGGTCCTACGAGCAGTACTTC,CATSRDQARSYEQYF
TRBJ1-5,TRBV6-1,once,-,TGTGCCAGCAGTGAGTGGGGAGGCAATCAGCCCCAGCATTTT,CASSEWGGNQPQHF
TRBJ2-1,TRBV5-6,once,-,TGTGCCAGCAGCTTGCAGTCGGGATACAATGAGCAGTTCTTC,CASSLQSGYNEQFF
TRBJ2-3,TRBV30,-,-,TGTGCCTGGAGTTTGGTCGGGGGAGTCTTAGCGCAGTATTTT,CAWSLVGGVLAQYF
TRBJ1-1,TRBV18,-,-,TGTGCCAGCTCACCTCTGGGAGCTGACTTTGAAGCTTTCTTT,CASSPLGADFEAFF
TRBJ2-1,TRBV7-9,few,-,TGTGCCAGCAGCCCTCCTCCGTTCTTC,CASSPPPFF
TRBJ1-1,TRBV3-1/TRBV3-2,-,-,TGTGCCAGCAGCCAAGTTGGAGGGGACACTGAAGCTTTCTTT,CASSQVGGDTEAFF
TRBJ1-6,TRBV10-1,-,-,TGCGCCAGCAGCGCCAGGATCGGTTCACCCCTCCACTTT,CASSARIGSPLHF
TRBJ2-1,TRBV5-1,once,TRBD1,TGCGCCAGCAGCTTCTGGGACAGCTATACCTACAATGAGCAGTTCTTC,CASSFWDSYTYNEQFF
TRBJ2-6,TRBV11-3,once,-,TGTGCCAGCAGCTCCACAGGGACTGGGGCCAACGTCCTGACTTTC,CASSSTGTGANVLTF
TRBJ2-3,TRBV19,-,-,TGTGCCAGTAGTAGGGCGCTCACAGATACGCAGTATTTT,CASSRALTDTQYF
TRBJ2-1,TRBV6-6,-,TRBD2,TGTGCCAGCAGTTACCTCCTGGCTAGCGGGAGTGAGCAGTTCTTC,CASSYLLASGSEQFF
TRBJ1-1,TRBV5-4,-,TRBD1,TGTGCCTCAAACAGGCGGGACAGGGACGTTGAAGCTTTCTTT,CASNRRDRDVEAFF
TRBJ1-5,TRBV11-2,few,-,TGTGCCAGCAGCTTAGAGGCGGAGAATCAGCCCCAGCATTTT,CASSLEAENQPQHF
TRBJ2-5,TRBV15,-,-,TGTGCCACCAGCATGGGGACGGAGCTAGCGTCAGAGACCCAGTACTTC,CATSMGTELASETQYF
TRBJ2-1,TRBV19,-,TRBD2,TGTGCCAGTAGTACGCCGGGACTAATCTACAATGAGCAGTTCTTC,CASSTPGLIYNEQFF
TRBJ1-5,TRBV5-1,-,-,TGCGCCAGCAGCTTGGGTCGGGATCAGCCCCAGCATTTT,CASSLGRDQPQHF
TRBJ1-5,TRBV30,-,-,TGTGCCTGGAGCCCCCTCTTAAGCAATCAGCCCCAGCATTTT,CAWSPLLSNQPQHF
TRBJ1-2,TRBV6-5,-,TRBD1,TGTGCCAGCAGTAACGACGGGACAGTCTATGGCTACACCTTC,CASSNDGTVYGYTF
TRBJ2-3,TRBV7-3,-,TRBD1,TGTGCCAGCAGCTTAACTGCGACAGGGACGGGCGATACGCAGTATTTT,CASSLTATGTGDTQYF
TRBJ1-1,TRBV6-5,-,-,TGTGCCAGCAGTTCGCTACCCAGGGTCGCTGAAGCTTTCTTT,CASSSLPRVAEAFF
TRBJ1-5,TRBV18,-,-,TGTGCCAGCTCACCACAGGGACAAAGTCAGCCCCAGCATTTT,CASSPQGQSQPQHF
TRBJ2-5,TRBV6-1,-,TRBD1,TGTGCCAGCAGTGAATCGGACAGGAGCAGGGAGACCCAGTACTTC,CASSESDRSRETQYF
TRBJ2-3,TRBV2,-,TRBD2,TGTGCCAGCAGTGAGGGGACTAGCTTCCCAGATACGCAGTATTTT,CASSEGTSFPDTQYF
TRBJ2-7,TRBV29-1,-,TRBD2,TGCAGCGCTGGGGGAACTAGCGGGAGGAGGGGAGGGGAGCAGTACTTC,CSAGGTSGRRGGEQYF
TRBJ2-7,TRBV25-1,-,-,TGTGCCAGCAGCCCCGACAATACCTACGAGCAGTACTTC,CASSPDNTYEQYF
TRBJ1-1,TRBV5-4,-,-,TGTGCCAGCAGCTTGGCCAGGTCAGGCACTGAAGCTTTCTTT,CASSLARSGTEAFF
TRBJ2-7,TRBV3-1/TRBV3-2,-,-,TGTGCCAGCAGCCATAATACAGGGCGTGACGAGCAGTACTTC,CASSHNTGRDEQYF
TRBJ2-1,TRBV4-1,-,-,TGCGCCAGCAACCGGGACTCATTAACCAATGAGCAGTTCTTC,CASNRDSLTNEQFF
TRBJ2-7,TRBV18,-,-,TGTGCCAGCTCACCACTTCGCCAGGGGAAACACGAGCAGTACTTC,CASSPLRQGKHEQYF
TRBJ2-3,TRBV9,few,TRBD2,TGTGCCAGCAGCGTGGCTCAGCGGGAGGATACGCAGTATTTT,CASSVAQREDTQYF
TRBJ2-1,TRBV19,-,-,TGTGCCAGTAGTATCGGCCTAGCTTTAAGCTCCTACAATGAGCAGTTCTTC,CASSIGLALSSYNEQFF
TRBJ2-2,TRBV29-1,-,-,TGCAGCGTTCAGGGAACCGGGGAGCTGTTTTTT,CSVQGTGELFF
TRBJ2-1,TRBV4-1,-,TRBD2,TGCGCCAGCAGCCCCGGGACTAGCGGGGGCACGACCTACAATGAGCAGTTCTTC,CASSPGTSGGTTYNEQFF
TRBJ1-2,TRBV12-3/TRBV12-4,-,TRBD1,TGTGCCAGCAGTGTTACAGGGGAATTTGGCTACACCTTC,CASSVTGEFGYTF